The present T cell receptor beta chain was sequenced within a study of cytomegalovirus exposure and HLA in healthy donors. Study context: As an earlier analysis found, roughly 180 million T cells yielded 90 million to 140 million unique TCR beta sequences.

CDR1 is MNHGY and CDR2 is SVAAGI in the germline V gene. The CDR3 has 14 amino acids. In the PCR, 60 Vbeta and 13 Jbeta primers were used. This table comes from immunoSEQ multiplex PCR, and its TCRdb copy is limited to in-frame clones, with some not included. The repertoire includes more than 110,000 clones, 82% of them detected once, and 1.4% to 1.5% sits in the top ten. Material for sequencing was PBMCs. The rearrangement links TRBV6-9 to TRBJ2-5; 7 bases are a match to TRBD1. The J call is doubtful: the DNA matches TRBJ2-7 better. This TCR was recovered from a young man in good health and CMV-seropositive. Here the CDR3 reads CARMGAGGDYEQYF. The CDR3 DNA reads as TGTGCCAGGATGGGGGCAGGGGGAGACTACGAGCAGTACTTC.